The table lists the clone carrying this T cell receptor (beta chain) with a count of one. The antigen remains undetermined. The data originate from a study of cytomegalovirus exposure and HLA in healthy donors. Study at large: A subsequent analysis stated that the approximately 110 validation repertoires were run on the same platform as the roughly 620 first-cohort repertoires. Study results and limitations: The study labeled fewer than 200 TCR beta chains cytomegalovirus-associated. Three chains tied to CMV proved CMV antigen-specific in vitro.

This CDR3 comprises 12 residues. V shed 5 bases and J 3 bases; nucleotides not matched to a gene: 3. Germline CDR1 is SQVTM and CDR2 is ANQGSEA. The protocol was immunoSEQ multiplex PCR, while the TCRdb copy is restricted to in-frame clones and leaves out a portion. The table shows around 240,000 clones, with roughly 89% occurring only once. The sample taken for sequencing was PBMCs. The chain uses TRBV29-1 and TRBJ2-5, with 7 nucleotides matching TRBD1. This sequence originates from a woman under 30 in good health and CMV-seronegative. CDR3 coding DNA: TGCAGCGTTCGACAGGGTGAAGAGACCCAGTACTTC. Translated, it gives CSVRQGEETQYF.